This T cell receptor beta chain was identified in a study of blood T cell repertoires in COVID-19. Germline values: CDR1 SGHKS, CDR2 YYEKEE (reference sequence). V lost 0 bases to trimming and J lost 4 bases, with 7 bases between them. The CDR3 is 13 amino acids. Study processing details: Nucleated cell counts were estimated from reference gene primer amplification. Profiled with immunoSEQ multiplex PCR; TCRdb holds only in-frame clones, not every one. V and J calls and clone size are those listed in that table; D and trimming were worked out from the DNA. The data show more than 90,000 clones, around 93% seen once.

Material: peripheral blood. This clonotype was sampled from a man between 45 and 60 years old with acute or convalescent COVID-19. The rearrangement uses TRBV5-5 and TRBJ1-1; D not resolved. The CDR3 DNA sequence: TGTGCCAGCAGCTTGGGGGCGGGCACTGAAGCTTTCTTT. Amino acids: CASSLGAGTEAFF.